This TCR beta chain was profiled in a study of T-cell reconstitution after alpha-beta-depleted transplantation in children. Unique molecular identifiers tagged the TCRbeta library. MiXCR, applied by TCRdb to the PCR reads, yields one record per CDR3 protein. The sample holds roughly 220,000 distinct CDR3 sequences, around 9.2% seen once. Study-wide findings and caveats: Reportedly, only several hundred clones from non-depleted graft cells drove alpha-beta T-cell counts at about two months. Newly generated T cells supplied most T-cell counts and diversity one year post-transplant. Surviving recipient T cells and intrathymic progenitors accounted for some patients' high TCRbeta diversity at day 60.

The junction had 12 bases not matched to a gene; V was cut back by 6 bases and J by 8 bases. This CDR3 region has 15 residues. This clonotype was counted only a few times. Its specificity is unknown. The J gene is TRBJ2-1, the V gene TRBV12-3 or TRBV12-4, with TRBD2 matching over 8 bases. The input for sequencing was PBMCs, mostly from graft donor cells, taken 360 days after TCRalphabeta/CD19-depleted stem cell transplant. The sequence came from a male patient aged 2 to 10 who had a stem cell transplant for acute myeloid leukemia, so the T cells may come from the graft donor. The CDR3 loop is CASRWTSLEGDEQFF. In nucleotides, the CDR3 is TGTGCCAGCAGATGGACTAGCCTCGAGGGCGATGAGCAGTTCTTC.